This TCR beta chain was captured by sequencing in a study of identical twins. V lost 4 bases and J lost 0; bases outside the gene matches: 10. The CDR3 has 17 residues. CDR1 is SQVTM, CDR2 ANQGSEA, per germline. This clonotype was picked up a small number of times. What it binds is not known. TCRdb re-called the 5' RACE reads through MiXCR, storing one row per CDR3 protein. The sample gives under 500,000 distinct CDR3 sequences, 13% to 15% of which show up once; about 0.97% is in the top ten. General observations from the study: Conclusions rested on cross-sectional statistics rather than following the same donors.

This sample also appeared in a second study, on yellow fever vaccine responses in identical twins.

This receptor was taken from a woman younger than 35 in good health. The chain links TRBV29-1 to TRBJ2-2; TRBD2 matches 8 bases. What was sequenced was CD4+ T cells sorted from blood. This CDR3 reads CSVARPGLGTNTGELFF. CDR3 nucleotides: TGCAGCGTTGCTCGACCGGGACTAGGGACGAACACCGGGGAGCTGTTTTTT.